Listed here are 17 T cell receptor beta chains from one sample, sequenced in a study of shared clonotypes between healthy human individuals. Data came from immunoSEQ multiplex PCR; TCRdb stores just in-frame clones and leaves some out. Among approximately 2.4 million clones listed, approximately 95% were seen once. Material: naive CD4+ T cells sorted from blood. The subset is: CD45RA+ positively selected. These receptors all stem from a man between 18 and 29 years old in good health.

V gene TRBV6-5 combines with J gene TRBJ2-7; 8 bases line up with TRBD2. CDR1 MNHEY and CDR2 SVGAGI come from the germline V gene. J was trimmed by 4 bases and V by 1 base; bases with no gene match: 9. CDR3 size: 16 residues. The CDR3 nucleotides read TGTGCCAGCAGTTACTGGGGAAGCGGGAGAATTTACGAGCAGTACTTC. Amino acids: CASSYWGSGRIYEQYF.

The chain is built from TRBV18 and TRBJ1-4; D call uncertain. Germline CDR1 reads KGHSH; CDR2 reads LQKENI. The ends were cut back, 1 base at V and 4 bases at J, with 16 bases in the middle. The CDR3 runs 17 residues. CDR3 bases: TGTGCCAGCTCACCACAACCGGGCCGTGCCAGTAATGAAAAACTGTTTTTT. Translation gives CASSPQPGRASNEKLFF. Full variable domain (missing parts from reference TRBV18 and TRBJ1-4): NAGVMQNPRHLVRRRGQEARLRCSPMKGHSHVYWYRQLPEEGLKFMVYLQKENIIDESGMPKERFSAEFPKEGPSILRIQQVVRGDSAAYFCASSPQPGRASNEKLFFGSGTQLSVL.

Concerning this clone itself: The sample carries other DNA sequences with the same CDR3. The J gene is TRBJ1-2, the V gene TRBV19; the D is unclear. In germline, CDR1 is LNHDA, CDR2 SQIVND (reference sequence). CDR3 length: 11 amino acids. V dropped 5 bases and J dropped 4 bases, with 5 bases sitting between them. In DNA, the CDR3 is TGTGCCAGTAGTCGAAGCTATGGCTACACCTTC. Translated: CASSRSYGYTF. Looking up the rest from reference TRBV19 and TRBJ1-2 gives the full variable domain: DGGITQSPKYLFRKEGQNVTLSCEQNLNHDAMYWYRQDPGQGLRLIYYSQIVNDFQKGDIAEGYSVSREKKESFPLTVTSAQKNPTAFYLCASSRSYGYTFGSGTRLTVV.

V and J are TRBV5-1 and TRBJ2-1, with TRBD2 matching 12 bases. Trimming removed 4 bases from V and 7 bases from J; junction bases left unmatched: 9. Germline V gene lookup returns CDR1 SGHRS and CDR2 YFSETQ. The CDR3 extends over 16 amino acids. The CDR3 spells CASSRAGLAGTNEQFF. The CDR3 region has the DNA TGCGCCAGCAGCCGTGCTGGACTAGCGGGGACTAATGAGCAGTTCTTC.

The V gene is TRBV6-5, the J gene TRBJ2-7; TRBD2 is a possible D gene (6 bases). This CDR3 is built from 15 residues. The V gene lost 2 bases and the J gene lost 1 base, with 12 bases spanning the gap. Germline CDR1 and CDR2: MNHEY and SVGAGI. CDR3 sequence (DNA): TGTGCCAGCAGTTACATGCCTAGCGTGTCCTACGAGCAGTACTTC. As protein: CASSYMPSVSYEQYF.

Comments on this clone: The sample has other DNA sequences that encode this CDR3 too. The chain uses TRBV7-2 and TRBJ2-2; D unresolved. This CDR3 spans 12 amino acids. Per the germline V gene, CDR1 is SGHTA and CDR2 is FQGNSA. Trimming stripped 1 base from V and 5 bases from J, with 2 bases between. CDR3 in DNA: TGTGCCAGCAGCTTAGGGACCGGGGAGCTGTTTTTT. It yields the protein CASSLGTGELFF.

The chain recombines TRBV10-3 with TRBJ1-4; 7 bases are shared with TRBD1. The CDR3 sequence is 13 residues long. V lost 8 bases to trimming and J lost 8 bases; unmatched junction nucleotides: 8. From germline, CDR1 is ENHRY and CDR2 SYGVKD. The CDR3 bases are TGTGCCATCCATTCAGGGGGGCAGGAAAAACTGTTTTTT. Its translation: CAIHSGGQEKLFF.

The chain is built from TRBV5-6 and TRBJ2-2; 10 bases align to TRBD1. CDR3 length equals 17 residues. V lost 4 bases and J lost 4; bases outside the gene matches: 10. Per the germline V gene, CDR1 is SGHDT and CDR2 is YYEEEE. The CDR3 loop is CASSPLMTGGSTGELFF. For the CDR3, the DNA is TGTGCCAGCAGCCCACTCATGACAGGGGGCAGCACCGGGGAGCTGTTTTTT.

J is TRBJ2-7 and V is TRBV6-5; perhaps TRBD2 as D (5 bases). Trimming took off 6 bases at V and 4 bases at J, with 7 bases between the two ends. Germline CDR1 is MNHEY and CDR2 is SVGAGI. The CDR3 covers 11 residues. This chain's CDR3 is CASRTTYEQYF. The CDR3 nucleotides read TGTGCCAGCAGGACTACTTACGAGCAGTACTTC.

V usage is TRBV4-1 and J usage is TRBJ1-5; the match to TRBD1 covers 9 bases. This CDR3 has 16 amino acids. The trim removed 0 bases at V and 5 bases at J, leaving 5 bases unmatched. In germline, CDR1 is MGHRA, CDR2 YSYEKL. As DNA, the CDR3 is TGCGCCAGCAGCCAAGACCGGGACAGGGACGATCAGCCCCAGCATTTT. It encodes CASSQDRDRDDQPQHF.

V usage is TRBV5-6 and J usage is TRBJ1-1; D gene uncertain. The CDR3 consists of 14 residues. V lost 2 bases to trimming and J lost 2 bases, with 10 bases between them. The V gene's germline CDR1 is SGHDT and CDR2 YYEEEE. The CDR3, as DNA: TGTGCCAGCAGCTTAAGGGAAGCTAACACTGAAGCTTTCTTT. It yields the protein CASSLREANTEAFF.

This chain connects TRBV19 to TRBJ2-1; 12 bases line up with TRBD2. The CDR3 loop spans 15 amino acids. The V segment lost 1 base and the J segment 14 bases; nucleotides outside the gene matches: 9. CDR1 and CDR2 from the germline V gene are LNHDA and SQIVND (reference sequence). Here the CDR3 reads CASSIVTSGRNPEFF. The CDR3 DNA follows: TGTGCCAGTAGTATAGTTACTAGCGGGAGGAATCCGGAGTTCTTC. The complete variable domain, with remaining parts taken from reference TRBV19 and TRBJ2-1, reads DGGITQSPKYLFRKEGQNVTLSCEQNLNHDAMYWYRQDPGQGLRLIYYSQIVNDFQKGDIAEGYSVSREKKESFPLTVTSAQKNPTAFYLCASSIVTSGRNPEFFGPGTRLTVL.

This clone was recorded a few times. The V gene is TRBV28, the J gene TRBJ1-5, with 8 bases lining up with TRBD1. This CDR3 has 13 amino acids. CDR1 and CDR2 from the germline V gene are MDHEN and SYDVKM. V lost 10 bases to trimming and J lost 1 base; unmatched junction nucleotides: 3. The CDR3 is CATQGGSNQPQHF. The CDR3 DNA is TGTGCCACACAGGGGGGCAGCAATCAGCCCCAGCATTTT.

The CDR3 loop is CASSEWTGDNEQFF. In DNA form, the CDR3 reads TGTGCCAGCAGTGAATGGACAGGGGACAATGAGCAGTTCTTC. The chain joins TRBV2 to TRBJ2-1; TRBD1 matches 9 bases. Per the germline V gene, CDR1 is SNHLY and CDR2 is FYNNEI. This CDR3 is built from 14 residues. The junction had 1 base not matched to a gene; V was cut back by 2 bases and J by 5 bases.

This chain links TRBV2 with TRBJ1-4, with TRBD1 matching 8 bases. Looked up from germline, CDR1 is SNHLY and CDR2 is FYNNEI. The CDR3 loop spans 15 amino acids. With V trimmed by 4 bases and J by 0 bases, 1 base remained unmatched. The CDR3 bases are TGTGCCAGCAGTGGGACAGGGACAACTAATGAAAAACTGTTTTTT. This translates into CASSGTGTTNEKLFF.

This sequence joins TRBV9 and TRBJ2-7, with D unresolved. The germline gives CDR1 SGDLS, CDR2 YYNGEE. This CDR3 contains 15 residues. Trimming took 3 bases from V and 3 from J, leaving 16 bases between them. CDR3 coding DNA: TGTGCCAGCAGCGAGAGCCCGCTAGAAGGCTACGAGCAGTACTTC. Its translation is CASSESPLEGYEQYF.

The chain has TRBV10-1 and TRBJ2-7, with 11 bases aligning to TRBD2. V lost 3 bases, J lost 1 base, and 5 bases stayed unmatched. CDR1 and CDR2 (germline): WNHNN, SYGVQD (reference sequence). CDR3 size: 16 residues. CDR3 nucleotide sequence: TGCGCCAGCAGTGACACCGGGACTAGCGGTTCCTACGAGCAGTACTTC. It encodes CASSDTGTSGSYEQYF.